This T cell receptor beta chain stems from a study of blood T cell repertoires in COVID-19. From germline, CDR1 is SGHDT and CDR2 YYEEEE. The CDR3 is made up of 15 amino acids. V shed 2 bases and J shed 2 bases, with 11 bases lying between them. Cohort allocation depended upon clinical history that participants reported. Method: immunoSEQ multiplex PCR; TCRdb's copy keeps in-frame clones and lacks some. The data contain 400,000 to 500,000 clones, 70% to 90% of them seen just once; the ten biggest clones take up approximately 1.5%. Source material: PBMCs or T cells enriched from blood (not recorded which). This clonotype originated in a woman aged 18-29 years who had been exposed to COVID-19. This sequence joins TRBV5-6 and TRBJ2-1; TRBD1 might be the D (6 bases). CDR3 residues: CASSLGGSPYNEQFF. For the CDR3, the DNA is TGTGCCAGCAGCTTAGGGGGAAGCCCCTACAATGAGCAGTTCTTC.